Following are 17 T cell receptor beta chains from one sample sequenced in a study of blood T cell repertoires in COVID-19. This table comes from immunoSEQ multiplex PCR, and its TCRdb copy is limited to in-frame clones, with some not included. The repertoire consists of 320,000 or so clones, with 85% occurring once and the leading ten covering 1.9%. The sample taken for sequencing was PBMCs or T cells enriched from blood (not recorded which). The receptors originated from a woman in her twenties or thirties who had been exposed to COVID-19.

The chain uses TRBV5-1 and TRBJ1-3, with D perhaps TRBD1 (5 bases). V was clipped by 3 bases and J by 3 bases, with 13 bases between them. The CDR3 loop spans 15 amino acids. CDR1 is SGHRS, CDR2 YFSETQ, per germline. CDR3 protein: CASSSDTSFGNTIYF. The CDR3 coding sequence is TGCGCCAGCAGCTCGGACACATCTTTTGGAAACACCATATATTTT.

This clone was detected only a few times. This sample also contains other DNA sequences that code for the same CDR3. J is TRBJ1-1 and V is TRBV7-9, with TRBD1 as a possible D gene (6 bases). Between the trimmed V and J ends, which lost 5 bases and 1 base, there was a span of 8 bases. Germline V gene lookup returns CDR1 SEHNR and CDR2 FQNEAQ (reference sequence). CDR3 size: 13 residues. The CDR3 is CASSPTGNTEAFF. The CDR3 coding sequence is TGTGCCAGCAGCCCGACAGGGAACACTGAAGCTTTCTTT. Based on the CDR3 plus reference TRBV7-9 and TRBJ1-1, the full variable domain is DTGVSQNPRHKITKRGQNVTFRCDPISEHNRLYWYRQTLGQGPEFLTYFQNEAQLEKSRLLSDRFSAERPKGSFSTLEIQRTEQGDSAMYLCASSPTGNTEAFFGQGTRLTVV.

V gene TRBV3-1 (or the pseudogene TRBV3-2) combines with J gene TRBJ2-3; 7 nucleotides line up with TRBD1. The CDR3 is made up of 13 amino acids. Germline values: CDR1 LGHDT, CDR2 YNNKEL (reference sequence). Losses at the gene ends were 3 bases for V and 5 bases for J; bases not matched to a gene: 2. The CDR3 DNA sequence: TGTGCCAGCAGCCACTACAGGGGAGATACGCAGTATTTT. Its protein product is CASSHYRGDTQYF.

The V and J genes are TRBV7-3 and TRBJ2-3; D perhaps matches TRBD1 (6 bases). Trimming took off 2 bases at V and 2 bases at J, with 14 bases between the two ends. Germline V CDR1 and CDR2: SGHTA, FQGTGA. The CDR3 is made up of 16 amino acids. The CDR3 DNA sequence: TGTGCCAGCAGCTTAGGTCAGGGGATAACCACAGATACGCAGTATTTT. It specifies CASSLGQGITTDTQYF.

The chain links TRBV13 to TRBJ2-3; 9 bases are shared with TRBD2. The CDR3 spans 16 residues. Germline CDR1 is PRHDT and CDR2 is FYEKMQ (reference sequence). V dropped 5 bases and J dropped 2; count of bases not matched to a gene: 8. The chain's CDR3 is CASSHILAGYTDTQYF. DNA for the CDR3: TGTGCCAGCAGCCACATCCTAGCGGGGTACACAGATACGCAGTATTTT.

The chain couples TRBV30 to TRBJ1-2; no reliable D call. CDR3 size: 16 residues. V gave up 2 bases and J gave up 2 bases, with 18 bases separating them. Per germline, CDR1 GTSNPN and CDR2 SVGIG (reference sequence). The CDR3 coding sequence is TGTGCCTGGAGTAGCGCGACCGATTTCTTAAACTATGGCTACACCTTC. This codes for CAWSSATDFLNYGYTF.

V gene TRBV9 combines with J gene TRBJ1-4, with 7 nucleotides matching TRBD1. This CDR3 comprises 15 residues. Looked up from germline, CDR1 is SGDLS and CDR2 is YYNGEE. V trimming: 3 bases; J trimming: 3 bases; junction bases outside the gene matches: 5. The CDR3 DNA sequence: TGTGCCAGCAGCGGAAATCAGGGGGCTAATGAAAAACTGTTTTTT. It yields the protein CASSGNQGANEKLFF. Full variable domain (remainder filled in from reference TRBV9 and TRBJ1-4): DSGVTQTPKHLITATGQRVTLRCSPRSGDLSVYWYQQSLDQGLQFLIQYYNGEERAKGNILERFSAQQFPDLHSELNLSSLELGDSALYFCASSGNQGANEKLFFGSGTQLSVL.

This clone has more than one count but fewer than ten. Different DNA sequences within this sample yield the same CDR3. This chain uses TRBV19 with TRBJ1-5, with D perhaps TRBD1 (6 bases). Germline CDR1 and CDR2: LNHDA and SQIVND (reference sequence). Trimming left V 9 bases short and J 4 bases short, with 10 bases between. The CDR3 is 12 residues long. CDR3 DNA: TGTGCCAGCAGGGGATCGAATCAGCCCCAGCATTTT. This codes for CASRGSNQPQHF.

J is TRBJ1-4 and V is TRBV5-5; D might be TRBD1 (5 bases). Germline V gene sequence: CDR1 SGHKS, CDR2 YYEKEE (reference sequence). V was cut by 0 bases and J by 4 bases, with 10 bases left in between. The CDR3 is made up of 15 amino acids. The CDR3 reads CASSLVTGNNEKLFF. The CDR3, as DNA: TGTGCCAGCAGCTTGGTAACAGGAAATAATGAAAAACTGTTTTTT. The whole variable domain, remainder taken from reference TRBV5-5 and TRBJ1-4, is DAGVTQSPTHLIKTRGQQVTLRCSPISGHKSVSWYQQVLGQGPQFIFQYYEKEERGRGNFPDRFSARQFPNYSSELNVNALLLGDSALYLCASSLVTGNNEKLFFGSGTQLSVL.

V and J are TRBV20-1 and TRBJ2-1; D is unresolved. Trimming cost V 7 bases and J 1 base, with 5 bases left between them. The CDR3 has 11 amino acids. The V gene's germline CDR1 is DFQATT and CDR2 SNEGSKA (reference sequence). The CDR3 DNA is TGCAGTGAGAGGTCCTACAATGAGCAGTTCTTC. This gives the protein CSERSYNEQFF.

The V and J genes are TRBV27 and TRBJ2-2, with D maybe TRBD1 (6 bases). The CDR3 loop spans 15 amino acids. Trimming cost V 0 bases and J 13 bases, with 18 bases left between them. Germline lookup yields CDR1 MNHEY and CDR2 SMNVEV (reference sequence). CDR3 residues: CASSLSRGSTFGLFF. CDR3 coding DNA: TGTGCCAGCAGTTTATCCAGGGGTTCCACCTTTGGGCTGTTTTTT.

The J gene is TRBJ2-1, the V gene TRBV9, with 10 nucleotides matching TRBD2. The CDR3 contains 17 residues. Germline CDR1 and CDR2: SGDLS and YYNGEE. The V gene end was trimmed by 0 bases and the J gene end by 5 bases; junction bases not matched to a gene: 8. CDR3 sequence: CASSVAGSGGQHNEQFF. The CDR3 nucleotides are TGTGCCAGCAGCGTAGCTGGTAGCGGGGGGCAGCACAATGAGCAGTTCTTC.

The chain has TRBV5-1 and TRBJ1-2; 10 nucleotides align to TRBD1. CDR3 length: 17 amino acids. After removal of 0 bases from V and 8 bases from J, the junction contained 13 bases not matched to a gene. Germline CDR1 reads SGHRS; CDR2 reads YFSETQ. In DNA form, the CDR3 reads TGCGCCAGCAGCTTGGTAGAGTGGGGACAGGGGATTCGGGGCTACACCTTC. Protein sequence: CASSLVEWGQGIRGYTF.

Comment on this clone: Other nucleotide sequences in the sample specify the same CDR3. The rearrangement joins TRBV11-1 to TRBJ1-2; D call uncertain. V was cut by 5 bases and J by 4 bases, with 11 bases left in between. Germline V lookup: CDR1 SGHAT, CDR2 FQDESV (reference sequence). CDR3 length: 13 amino acids. Written as DNA, the CDR3 is TGTGCCAGCAGCCTCGGAGGTAGCTATGGCTACACCTTC. Amino acids: CASSLGGSYGYTF.

This sequence joins TRBV28 and TRBJ2-3; 7 bases agree with TRBD1. This CDR3 comprises 16 residues. V was clipped by 5 bases and J by 4 bases; unmatched bases: 12. In germline, CDR1 is MDHEN, CDR2 SYDVKM. The CDR3 nucleotides read TGTGCCAGCAGTAAACCGACAGGGATTAGTGCAGATACGCAGTATTTT. Residues: CASSKPTGISADTQYF.

V gene TRBV28 combines with J gene TRBJ2-2, with a possible D match to TRBD1 (6 bases). CDR3 length: 15 amino acids. From germline, CDR1 is MDHEN and CDR2 SYDVKM. Trimming shortened V by 4 bases and J by 0 bases, and 9 bases separated the two germline ends. The CDR3 reads CASSSGTPNTGELFF. CDR3 DNA: TGTGCCAGCAGTTCCGGGACACCGAACACCGGGGAGCTGTTTTTT.

This chain uses TRBV5-1 with TRBJ1-2; 7 nucleotides line up with TRBD1. This CDR3 contains 14 residues. Per germline, CDR1 SGHRS and CDR2 YFSETQ. With V trimmed by 1 base and J by 2 bases, 2 bases remained unmatched. The CDR3 sequence is CASSLQGGNYGYTF. CDR3 bases: TGCGCCAGCAGCTTGCAGGGGGGCAACTATGGCTACACCTTC.